The present TCR beta chain was sequenced within a study of blood T cell repertoires in COVID-19. Two negative PCRs, clearance, or symptom resolution were required of recovered Cohort 3 donors. The data were produced by immunoSEQ multiplex PCR, yet TCRdb's version contains in-frame clones alone and is incomplete. This sample carries roughly 360,000 clones, 80% to 85% of them seen once, and the ten largest clones take 5% to 6%. The length of the CDR3 is 15 residues. CDR1 MRHNA and CDR2 SNTAGT come from the germline V gene. V shed 1 base and J shed 10 bases, with 17 bases lying between them. The sequencing sample was made of PBMCs or T cells enriched from blood (not recorded which). The sequence derives from a woman between 45 and 65 years old who had recovered from COVID-19. The chain uses TRBV6-4 and TRBJ2-1; D may be TRBD2 (5 bases). CDR3 amino acids: CASSDLGSSKREQFF. The CDR3 DNA reads as TGTGCCAGCAGTGACTTAGGTAGTTCCAAGCGGGAGCAGTTCTTC.